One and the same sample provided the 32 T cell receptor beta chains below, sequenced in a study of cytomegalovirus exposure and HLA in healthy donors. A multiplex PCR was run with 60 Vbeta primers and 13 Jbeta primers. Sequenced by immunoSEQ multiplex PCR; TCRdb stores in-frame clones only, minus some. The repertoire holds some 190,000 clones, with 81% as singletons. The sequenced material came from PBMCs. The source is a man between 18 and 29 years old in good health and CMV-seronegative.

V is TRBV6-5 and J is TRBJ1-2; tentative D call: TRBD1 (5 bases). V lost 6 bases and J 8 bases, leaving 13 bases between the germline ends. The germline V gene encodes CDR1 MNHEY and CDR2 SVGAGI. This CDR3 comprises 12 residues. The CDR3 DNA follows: TGTGCCAGCAGCCCCAGACAGACGGGCTACACCTTC. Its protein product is CASSPRQTGYTF.

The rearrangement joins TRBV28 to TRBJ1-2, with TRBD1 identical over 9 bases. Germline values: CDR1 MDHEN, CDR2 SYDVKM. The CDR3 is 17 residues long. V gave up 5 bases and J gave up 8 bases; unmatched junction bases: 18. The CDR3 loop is CASSPIYAKQGAYGYTF. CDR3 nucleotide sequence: TGTGCCAGCAGTCCGATATATGCAAAACAGGGGGCGTACGGCTACACCTTC.

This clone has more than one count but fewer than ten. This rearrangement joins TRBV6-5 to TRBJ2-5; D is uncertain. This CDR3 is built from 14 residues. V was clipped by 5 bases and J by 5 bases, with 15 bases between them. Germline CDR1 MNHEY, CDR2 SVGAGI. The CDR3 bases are TGTGCCAGCAGTGAATTGAGGTCTCTGGAGACCCAGTACTTC. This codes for CASSELRSLETQYF.

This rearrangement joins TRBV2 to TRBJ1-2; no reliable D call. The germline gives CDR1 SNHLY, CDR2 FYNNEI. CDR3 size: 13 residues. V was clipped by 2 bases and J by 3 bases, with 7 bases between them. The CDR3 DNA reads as TGTGCCAGCAGTGAATTACAGTACTATGGCTACACCTTC. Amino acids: CASSELQYYGYTF.

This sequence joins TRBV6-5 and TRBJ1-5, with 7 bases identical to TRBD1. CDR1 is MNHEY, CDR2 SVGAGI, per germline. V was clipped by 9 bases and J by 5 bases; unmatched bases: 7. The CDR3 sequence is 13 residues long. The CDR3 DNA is TGTGCCAGTCAGACAGGGATCGATCAGCCCCAGCATTTT. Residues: CASQTGIDQPQHF.

The CDR3 sequence is CASRELASGTNTGELFF. The CDR3 coding sequence is TGTGCCAGCAGGGAGTTGGCTAGCGGGACGAACACCGGGGAGCTGTTTTTT. The chain couples TRBV2 to TRBJ2-2, with 9 bases matching TRBD2. V lost 6 bases and J lost 0; bases outside the gene matches: 8. This CDR3 has 17 residues. The germline CDR1 and CDR2 sequences are SNHLY and FYNNEI.

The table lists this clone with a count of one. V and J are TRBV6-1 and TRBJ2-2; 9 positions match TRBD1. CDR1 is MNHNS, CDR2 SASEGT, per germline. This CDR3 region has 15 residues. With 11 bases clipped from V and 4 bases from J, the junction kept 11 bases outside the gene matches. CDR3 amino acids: CAGKDRGMTTGELFF. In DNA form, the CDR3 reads TGTGCCGGCAAGGACAGGGGAATGACCACCGGGGAGCTGTTTTTT.

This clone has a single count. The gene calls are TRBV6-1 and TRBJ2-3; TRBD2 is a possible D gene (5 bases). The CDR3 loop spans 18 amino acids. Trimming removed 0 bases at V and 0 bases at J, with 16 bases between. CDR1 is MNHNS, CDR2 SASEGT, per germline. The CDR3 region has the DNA TGTGCCAGCAGTGAAGCGCCTGGACGGAGGTTGAGCACAGATACGCAGTATTTT. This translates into CASSEAPGRRLSTDTQYF.

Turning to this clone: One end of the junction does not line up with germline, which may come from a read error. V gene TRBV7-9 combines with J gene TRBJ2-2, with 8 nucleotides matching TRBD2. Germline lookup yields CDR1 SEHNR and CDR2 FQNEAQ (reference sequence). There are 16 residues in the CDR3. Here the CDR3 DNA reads TGTTCCAGAAGAAACGGACTAGCTCGGGAGGACGGGGAGCTGTTTTTT. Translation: CSRRNGLAREDGELFF.

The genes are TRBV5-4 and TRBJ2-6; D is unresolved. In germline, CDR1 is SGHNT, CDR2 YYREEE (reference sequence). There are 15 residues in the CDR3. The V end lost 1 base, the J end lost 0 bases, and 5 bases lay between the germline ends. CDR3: CASSLYGSGANVLTF. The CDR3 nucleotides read TGTGCCAGCAGCTTGTACGGCTCTGGGGCCAACGTCCTGACTTTC.

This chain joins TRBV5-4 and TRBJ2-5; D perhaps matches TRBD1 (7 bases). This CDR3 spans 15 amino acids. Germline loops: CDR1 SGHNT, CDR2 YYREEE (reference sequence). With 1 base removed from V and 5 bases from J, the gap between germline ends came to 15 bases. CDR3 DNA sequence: TGTGCCAGCAGCTTGATGGCAGGGGGGAGGGAGACCCAGTACTTC. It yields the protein CASSLMAGGRETQYF.

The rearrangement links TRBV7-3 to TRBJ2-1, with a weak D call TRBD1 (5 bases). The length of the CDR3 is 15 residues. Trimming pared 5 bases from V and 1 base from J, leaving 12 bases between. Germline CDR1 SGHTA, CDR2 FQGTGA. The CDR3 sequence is CASSPTGLSYNEQFF. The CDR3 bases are TGTGCCAGCAGCCCAACAGGTTTGTCCTACAATGAGCAGTTCTTC.

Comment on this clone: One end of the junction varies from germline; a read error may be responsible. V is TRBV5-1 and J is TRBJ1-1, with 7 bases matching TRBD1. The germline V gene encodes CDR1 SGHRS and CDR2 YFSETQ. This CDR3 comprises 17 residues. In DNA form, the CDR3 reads TGCGCCGGCAGCCACCAACAGGGGTTAGGCATGAACACTGAAGCTTTCTTT. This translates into CAGSHQQGLGMNTEAFF.

The CDR3 is CASSTRTSGRADTQYF. The DNA of the CDR3 is TGTGCCAGCAGCACCCGGACTAGCGGGAGAGCAGATACGCAGTATTTT. The chain recombines TRBV14 with TRBJ2-3, with TRBD2 identical over 13 bases. The V gene's germline CDR1 is SGHDN and CDR2 FVKESK. Trimming cost V 5 bases and J 4 bases; bases outside gene matches: 6. The CDR3 totals 16 residues.

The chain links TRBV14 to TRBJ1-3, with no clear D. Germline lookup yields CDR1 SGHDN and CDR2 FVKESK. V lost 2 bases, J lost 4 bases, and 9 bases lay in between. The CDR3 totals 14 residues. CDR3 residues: CASSQYKRGNTIYF. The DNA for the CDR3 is TGTGCCAGCAGCCAATACAAGCGCGGAAACACCATATATTTT.

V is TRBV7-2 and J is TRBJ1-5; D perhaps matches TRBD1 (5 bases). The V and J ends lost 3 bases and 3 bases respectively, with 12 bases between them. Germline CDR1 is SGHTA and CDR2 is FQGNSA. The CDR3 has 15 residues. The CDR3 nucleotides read TGTGCCAGCAGCTTGGGAGGGGACCCCAATCAGCCCCAGCATTTT. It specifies CASSLGGDPNQPQHF. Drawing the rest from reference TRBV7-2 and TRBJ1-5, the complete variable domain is GAGVSQSPSNKVTEKGKDVELRCDPISGHTALYWYRQSLGQGLEFLIYFQGNSAPDKSGLPSDRFSAERTGGSVSTLTIQRTQQEDSAVYLCASSLGGDPNQPQHFGDGTRLSIL.

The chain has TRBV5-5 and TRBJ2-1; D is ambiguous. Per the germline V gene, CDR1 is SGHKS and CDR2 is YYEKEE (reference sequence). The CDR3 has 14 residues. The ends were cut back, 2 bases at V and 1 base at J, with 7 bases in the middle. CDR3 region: CASSFTASYNEQFF. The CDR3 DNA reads TGTGCCAGCAGCTTTACAGCTTCCTACAATGAGCAGTTCTTC.

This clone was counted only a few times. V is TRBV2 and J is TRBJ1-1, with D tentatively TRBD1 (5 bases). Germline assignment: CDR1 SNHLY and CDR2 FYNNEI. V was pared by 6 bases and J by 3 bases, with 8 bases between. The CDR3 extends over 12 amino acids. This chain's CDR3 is CASRGGDTEAFF. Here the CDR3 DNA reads TGTGCCAGCAGGGGGGGGGACACTGAAGCTTTCTTT.

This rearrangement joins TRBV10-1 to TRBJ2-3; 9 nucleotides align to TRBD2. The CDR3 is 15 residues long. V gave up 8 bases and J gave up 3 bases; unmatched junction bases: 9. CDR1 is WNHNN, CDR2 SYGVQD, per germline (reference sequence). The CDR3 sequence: CASGCGTSHTDTQYF. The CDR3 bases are TGCGCCAGCGGTTGTGGGACTAGCCATACAGATACGCAGTATTTT.

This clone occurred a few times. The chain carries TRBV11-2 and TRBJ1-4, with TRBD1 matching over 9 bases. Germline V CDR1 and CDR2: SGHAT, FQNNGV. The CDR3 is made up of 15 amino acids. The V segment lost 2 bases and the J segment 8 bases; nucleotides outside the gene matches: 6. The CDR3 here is CASSLPWTGEEKLFF. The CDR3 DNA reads TGTGCCAGCAGCTTACCCTGGACAGGGGAAGAAAAACTGTTTTTT.

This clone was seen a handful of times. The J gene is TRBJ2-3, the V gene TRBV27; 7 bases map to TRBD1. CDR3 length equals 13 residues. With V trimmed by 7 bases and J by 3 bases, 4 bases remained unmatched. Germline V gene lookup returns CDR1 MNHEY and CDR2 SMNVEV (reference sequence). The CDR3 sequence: CASTIRGTDTQYF. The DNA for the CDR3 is TGTGCCAGCACCATCAGGGGGACAGATACGCAGTATTTT.

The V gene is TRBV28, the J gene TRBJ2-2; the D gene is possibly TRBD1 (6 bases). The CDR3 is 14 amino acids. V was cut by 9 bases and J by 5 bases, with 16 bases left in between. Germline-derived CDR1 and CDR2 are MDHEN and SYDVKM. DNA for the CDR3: TGTGCCAGTTGGGACAACCTGGGAACCGGGGAGCTGTTTTTT. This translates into CASWDNLGTGELFF.

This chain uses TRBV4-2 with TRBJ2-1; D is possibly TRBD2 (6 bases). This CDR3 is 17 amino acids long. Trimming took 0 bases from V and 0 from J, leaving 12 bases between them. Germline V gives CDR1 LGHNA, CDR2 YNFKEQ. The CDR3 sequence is CASSQEPGRSSYNEQFF. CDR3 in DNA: TGTGCCAGCAGCCAAGAGCCCGGGAGAAGCTCCTACAATGAGCAGTTCTTC.

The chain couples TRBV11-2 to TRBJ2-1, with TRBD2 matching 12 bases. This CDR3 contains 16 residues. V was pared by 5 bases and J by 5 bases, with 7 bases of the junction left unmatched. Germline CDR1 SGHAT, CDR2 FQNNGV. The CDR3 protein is CASSDHTSGRNNEQFF. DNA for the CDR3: TGTGCCAGCAGCGACCATACTAGCGGGAGGAACAATGAGCAGTTCTTC.

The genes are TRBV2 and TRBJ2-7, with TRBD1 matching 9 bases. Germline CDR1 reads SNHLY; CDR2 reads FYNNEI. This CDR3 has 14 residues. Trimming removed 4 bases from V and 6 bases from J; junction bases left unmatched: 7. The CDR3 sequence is CASSGDRVGFEQYF. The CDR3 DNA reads TGTGCCAGCAGTGGGGACAGGGTAGGATTCGAGCAGTACTTC.

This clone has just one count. In DNA form, the CDR3 reads TGTGCCAGCAGTCTAAGCCAGGGCCGCAATGAGCAGTTCTTC. It yields the protein CASSLSQGRNEQFF. The chain links TRBV28 to TRBJ2-1; D is possibly TRBD1 (5 bases). The CDR3 is made up of 14 amino acids. Germline V lookup: CDR1 MDHEN, CDR2 SYDVKM. Trimming removed 5 bases from V and 6 bases from J, with 14 bases in between.

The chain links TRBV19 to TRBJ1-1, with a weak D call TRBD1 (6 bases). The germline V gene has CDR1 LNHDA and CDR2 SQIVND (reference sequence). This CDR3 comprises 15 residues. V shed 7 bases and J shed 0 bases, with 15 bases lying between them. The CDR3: CASKLNQGMNTEAFF. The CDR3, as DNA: TGTGCCAGTAAGCTTAATCAGGGGATGAACACTGAAGCTTTCTTT. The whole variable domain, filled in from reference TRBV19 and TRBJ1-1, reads DGGITQSPKYLFRKEGQNVTLSCEQNLNHDAMYWYRQDPGQGLRLIYYSQIVNDFQKGDIAEGYSVSREKKESFPLTVTSAQKNPTAFYLCASKLNQGMNTEAFFGQGTRLTVV.

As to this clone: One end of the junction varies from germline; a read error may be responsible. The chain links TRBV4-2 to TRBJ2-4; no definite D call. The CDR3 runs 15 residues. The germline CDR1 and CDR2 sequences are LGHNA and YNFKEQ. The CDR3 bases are TGTGCCAGCAGCCAAGATTTTTTCTCCCAGCCCAATCGGAGCTTC. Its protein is CASSQDFFSQPNRSF.

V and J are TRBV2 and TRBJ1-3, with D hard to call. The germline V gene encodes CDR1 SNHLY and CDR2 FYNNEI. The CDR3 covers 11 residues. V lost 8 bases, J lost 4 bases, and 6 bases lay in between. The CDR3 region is CASSGGNTIYF. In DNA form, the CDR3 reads TGTGCCAGCTCCGGGGGAAACACCATATATTTT. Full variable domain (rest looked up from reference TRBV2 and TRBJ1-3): EPEVTQTPSHQVTQMGQEVILRCVPISNHLYFYWYRQILGQKVEFLVSFYNNEISEKSEIFDDQFSVERPDGSNFTLKIRSTKLEDSAMYFCASSGGNTIYFGEGSWLTVV.

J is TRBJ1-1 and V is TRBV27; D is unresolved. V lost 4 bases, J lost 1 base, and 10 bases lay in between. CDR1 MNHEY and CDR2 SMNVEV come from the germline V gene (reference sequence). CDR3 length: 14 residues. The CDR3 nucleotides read TGTGCCAGCAGTTGGAGGTGGGGGAACACTGAAGCTTTCTTT. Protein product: CASSWRWGNTEAFF.

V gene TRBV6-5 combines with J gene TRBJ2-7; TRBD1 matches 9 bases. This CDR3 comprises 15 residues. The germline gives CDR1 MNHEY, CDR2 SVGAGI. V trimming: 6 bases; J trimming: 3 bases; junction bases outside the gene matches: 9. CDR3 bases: TGTGCCAGCAGGGATGCCGGGACAGGGTTCTACGAGCAGTACTTC. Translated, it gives CASRDAGTGFYEQYF.

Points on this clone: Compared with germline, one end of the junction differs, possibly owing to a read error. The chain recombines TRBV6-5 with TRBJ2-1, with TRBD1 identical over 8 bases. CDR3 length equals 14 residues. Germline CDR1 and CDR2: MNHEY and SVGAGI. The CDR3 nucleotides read TGTGCCAGCAGTGACTCACTATCAGGGGGCAAGCAGTTCTTC. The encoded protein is CASSDSLSGGKQFF.